A single sample gave rise to the 13 T cell receptor beta chains below, sequenced in a study of blood T cell repertoires in COVID-19 (dated by TCRdb to about 2020). Libraries came from the immunoSEQ multiplex PCR assay. TCRdb took this table from immuneACCESS and kept in-frame rearrangements with V and J called. Such tables lack part of the clones; where checked against another copy, unresolved V genes explain under half of the gap, and the rest is unexplained. The sample table lists roughly 230,000 clones, 89% of them with a count of one. The top ten constitute 4% to 5% of the sample. Sequencing input: peripheral blood. The receptors here all came from a woman aged 40 to 50 who had recovered from COVID-19.

This chain connects TRBV2 to TRBJ1-1; D not resolved. The length of the CDR3 is 14 residues. Per germline, CDR1 SNHLY and CDR2 FYNNEI. Trimming left V 10 bases short and J 1 base short, with 16 bases between. The CDR3 is CANPGNPGNTEAFF. DNA for the CDR3: TGTGCCAACCCGGGGAACCCTGGGAACACTGAAGCTTTCTTT. Full variable domain (outside the CDR3, taken from reference TRBV2 and TRBJ1-1): EPEVTQTPSHQVTQMGQEVILRCVPISNHLYFYWYRQILGQKVEFLVSFYNNEISEKSEIFDDQFSVERPDGSNFTLKIRSTKLEDSAMYFCANPGNPGNTEAFFGQGTRLTVV.

CDR3 DNA sequence: TGTGCCAGCAGCTCTCGGACTAGGTCTGAGACCCAGTACTTC. This translates into CASSSRTRSETQYF. The chain recombines TRBV7-2 with TRBJ2-5; 7 bases agree with TRBD2. Germline assignment: CDR1 SGHTA and CDR2 FQGNSA. The trim removed 4 bases at V and 5 bases at J, leaving 7 bases unmatched. CDR3 length equals 14 residues.

The chain has TRBV25-1 and TRBJ1-6; 8 bases are shared with TRBD1. Germline CDR1 MGHDK, CDR2 SYGVNS. CDR3 size: 16 residues. V was clipped by 3 bases and J by 10 bases; unmatched bases: 11. CDR3: CASSDAAGQGMSPLHF. DNA for the CDR3: TGTGCCAGCAGTGACGCGGCTGGACAGGGCATGTCACCCCTCCACTTT.

A single count supports this clone. The chain carries TRBV12-3 or TRBV12-4 and TRBJ1-1, with 7 bases lining up with TRBD1. Trimming at V came to 1 base and at J to 5 bases, leaving 1 base not matched to a gene. CDR3 size: 13 residues. CDR3 loop: CASSLDRGTEAFF. The CDR3 nucleotides read TGTGCCAGCAGTTTAGACAGGGGAACTGAAGCTTTCTTT.

The rearrangement links TRBV18 to TRBJ2-3; a weak D match, TRBD1 (5 bases). Trimming took off 3 bases at V and 0 bases at J, with 7 bases between the two ends. From germline, CDR1 is KGHSH and CDR2 LQKENI. The CDR3 sequence is 14 residues long. This chain's CDR3 is CASSPTGSTDTQYF. Here the CDR3 DNA reads TGTGCCAGCTCACCCACAGGAAGCACAGATACGCAGTATTTT. Based on the CDR3 plus reference TRBV18 and TRBJ2-3, the full variable domain is NAGVMQNPRHLVRRRGQEARLRCSPMKGHSHVYWYRQLPEEGLKFMVYLQKENIIDESGMPKERFSAEFPKEGPSILRIQQVVRGDSAAYFCASSPTGSTDTQYFGPGTRLTVL.

V usage is TRBV6-6 and J usage is TRBJ1-5, with TRBD1 as a possible D gene (5 bases). With 5 bases removed from V and 5 bases from J, the gap between germline ends came to 13 bases. Germline V gene sequence: CDR1 MNHNY, CDR2 SVGAGI (reference sequence). This CDR3 is built from 14 residues. Here the CDR3 reads CASSGLGVHQPQHF. Here the CDR3 DNA reads TGTGCCAGCAGTGGTTTAGGGGTTCATCAGCCCCAGCATTTT.

The chain uses TRBV29-1 and TRBJ2-1; D remains unclear. The CDR3 is made up of 13 amino acids. V shed 2 bases and J shed 0 bases, with 5 bases lying between them. Germline V lookup: CDR1 SQVTM, CDR2 ANQGSEA. In DNA, the CDR3 is TGCAGCGTTGAATCCAGCTCCTACAATGAGCAGTTCTTC. This sequence encodes CSVESSSYNEQFF.

The rearrangement links TRBV19 to TRBJ2-3, with D possibly being TRBD2 (5 bases). Germline assignment: CDR1 LNHDA and CDR2 SQIVND (reference sequence). The CDR3 sequence is 14 residues long. V was shortened by 10 bases and J by 4 bases, with 18 bases between the two germline ends. CDR3: CATQQTGSADTQYF. CDR3 DNA sequence: TGTGCCACGCAGCAGACGGGGAGCGCAGATACGCAGTATTTT.

This chain connects TRBV9 to TRBJ2-7, with 7 bases lining up with TRBD1. Germline CDR1 and CDR2: SGDLS and YYNGEE. The V gene end was trimmed by 0 bases and the J gene end by 2 bases; junction bases not matched to a gene: 5. CDR3 size: 15 residues. CDR3 sequence (DNA): TGTGCCAGCAGCGTAGGACAGGGCTTTCCCTACGAGCAGTACTTC. Protein sequence: CASSVGQGFPYEQYF.

The CDR3, as DNA: TGCGCCAGCAGCCAAGAAGGGACAGCCGGATTTAGCCACCAAGAGACCCAGTACTTC. As protein: CASSQEGTAGFSHQETQYF. The chain recombines TRBV4-1 with TRBJ2-5; 7 bases agree with TRBD1. This CDR3 has 19 amino acids. V was pared by 0 bases and J by 0 bases, with 13 bases of the junction left unmatched. The germline CDR1 and CDR2 sequences are MGHRA and YSYEKL.

The rearrangement links TRBV9 to TRBJ1-4, with D unclear. The CDR3 runs 14 residues. Trimming cost V 10 bases and J 0 bases, with 13 bases left between them. CDR1 is SGDLS and CDR2 is YYNGEE in the germline V gene. For the CDR3, the DNA is TGTGCCGGCCCGTTTGTGACAACTAATGAAAAACTGTTTTTT. It codes for CAGPFVTTNEKLFF.

The chain has TRBV5-1 and TRBJ2-7; 7 bases are a match to TRBD1. Germline V gene lookup returns CDR1 SGHRS and CDR2 YFSETQ. The trim removed 4 bases at V and 7 bases at J, leaving 14 bases unmatched. This CDR3 has 15 amino acids. In DNA, the CDR3 is TGCGCCAGCAGCCACGATTCGGGACAGCCAGCGGAGCAGTACTTC. It encodes CASSHDSGQPAEQYF. The entire variable domain, with the rest obtained from reference TRBV5-1 and TRBJ2-7, is as follows: KAGVTQTPRYLIKTRGQQVTLSCSPISGHRSVSWYQQTPGQGLQFLFEYFSETQRNKGNFPGRFSGRQFSNSRSEMNVSTLELGDSALYLCASSHDSGQPAEQYFGPGTRLTVT.

This clone was observed a few times. V usage is TRBV5-8 and J usage is TRBJ2-3; 7 nucleotides match TRBD2. Per germline, CDR1 SGHTS and CDR2 YDEGEE. The V and J ends lost 3 bases and 14 bases, in that order; junction bases with no gene match: 9. The CDR3 sequence is 12 residues long. In DNA, the CDR3 is TGTGCCAGCAGCTCTATTAGCGGGTACCCGTATTTT. This translates into CASSSISGYPYF.